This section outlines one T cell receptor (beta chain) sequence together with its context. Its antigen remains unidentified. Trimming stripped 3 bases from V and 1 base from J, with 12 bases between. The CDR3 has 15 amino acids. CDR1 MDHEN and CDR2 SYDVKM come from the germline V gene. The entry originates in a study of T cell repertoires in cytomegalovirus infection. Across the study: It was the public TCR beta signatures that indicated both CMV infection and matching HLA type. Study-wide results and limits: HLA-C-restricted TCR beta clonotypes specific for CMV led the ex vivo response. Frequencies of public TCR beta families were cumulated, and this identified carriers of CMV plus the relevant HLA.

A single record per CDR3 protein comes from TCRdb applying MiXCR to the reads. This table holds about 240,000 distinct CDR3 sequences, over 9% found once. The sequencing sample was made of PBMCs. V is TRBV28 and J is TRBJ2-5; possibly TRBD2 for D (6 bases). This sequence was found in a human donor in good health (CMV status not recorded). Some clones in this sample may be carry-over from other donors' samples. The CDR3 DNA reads TGTGCCAGCAGTTTGGGAGGCAGGGTCCAAGAGACCCAGTACTTC. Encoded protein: CASSLGGRVQETQYF.